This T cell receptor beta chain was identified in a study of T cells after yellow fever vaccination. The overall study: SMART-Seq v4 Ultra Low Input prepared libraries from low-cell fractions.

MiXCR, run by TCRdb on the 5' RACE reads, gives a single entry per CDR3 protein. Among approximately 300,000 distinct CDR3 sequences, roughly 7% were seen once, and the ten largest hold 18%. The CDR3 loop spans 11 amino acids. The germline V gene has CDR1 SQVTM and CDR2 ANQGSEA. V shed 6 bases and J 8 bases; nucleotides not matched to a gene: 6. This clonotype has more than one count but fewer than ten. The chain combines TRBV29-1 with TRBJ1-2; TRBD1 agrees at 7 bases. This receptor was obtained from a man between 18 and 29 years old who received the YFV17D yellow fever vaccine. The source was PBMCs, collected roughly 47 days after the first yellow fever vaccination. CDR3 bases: TGCAGCGTAGGGGGCCGGGAAGGCTACACCTTC. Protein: CSVGGREGYTF. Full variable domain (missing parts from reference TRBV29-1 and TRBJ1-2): SAVISQKPSRDICQRGTSLTIQCQVDSQVTMMFWYRQQPGQSLTLIATANQGSEATYESGFVIDKFPISRPNLTFSTLTVSNMSPEDSSIYLCSVGGREGYTFGSGTRLTVV.